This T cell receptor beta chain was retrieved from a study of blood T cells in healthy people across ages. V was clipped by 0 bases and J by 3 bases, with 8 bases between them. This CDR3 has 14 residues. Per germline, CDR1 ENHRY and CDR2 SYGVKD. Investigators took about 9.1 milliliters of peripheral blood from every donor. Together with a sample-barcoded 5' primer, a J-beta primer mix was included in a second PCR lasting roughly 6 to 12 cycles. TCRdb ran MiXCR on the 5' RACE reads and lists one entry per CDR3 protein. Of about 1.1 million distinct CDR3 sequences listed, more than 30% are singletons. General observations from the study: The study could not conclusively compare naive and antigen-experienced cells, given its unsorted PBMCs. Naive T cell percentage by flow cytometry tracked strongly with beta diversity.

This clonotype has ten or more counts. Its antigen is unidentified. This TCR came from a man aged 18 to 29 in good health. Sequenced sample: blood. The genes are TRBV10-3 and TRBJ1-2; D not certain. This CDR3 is CAISESVRYYGYTF. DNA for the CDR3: TGTGCCATCAGTGAGTCAGTCAGATACTATGGCTACACCTTC.